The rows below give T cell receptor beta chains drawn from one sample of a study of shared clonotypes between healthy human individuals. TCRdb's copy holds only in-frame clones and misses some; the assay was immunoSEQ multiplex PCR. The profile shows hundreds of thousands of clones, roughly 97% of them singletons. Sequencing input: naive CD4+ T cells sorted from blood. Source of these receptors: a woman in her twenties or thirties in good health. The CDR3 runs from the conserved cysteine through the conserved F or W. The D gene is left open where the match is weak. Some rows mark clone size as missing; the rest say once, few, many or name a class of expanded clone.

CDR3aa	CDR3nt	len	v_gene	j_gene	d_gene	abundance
CASSLHGAAYEQYF	TGTGCCAGCAGTCTCCATGGGGCAGCCTACGAGCAGTACTTC	14	TRBV27	TRBJ2-7	-	-
CASSLVGLAGGNGELFF	TGTGCCAGCAGCTTAGTCGGACTAGCGGGAGGAAACGGGGAGCTGTTTTTT	17	TRBV7-8	TRBJ2-2	TRBD2	-
CASSLYAGVTGELFF	TGTGCCAGCAGCTTGTATGCGGGAGTCACCGGGGAGCTGTTTTTT	15	TRBV5-4	TRBJ2-2	TRBD2	-
CASSGQGYGYTF	TGTGCCAGCAGCGGCCAGGGGTATGGCTACACCTTC	12	TRBV5-8	TRBJ1-2	-	-
CASKRQGLLNYGYTF	TGTGCCAGCAAAAGACAGGGCCTCCTTAACTATGGCTACACCTTC	15	TRBV5-6	TRBJ1-2	TRBD1	-
CASRGSGGTQFF	TGTGCCAGCAGGGGTAGCGGGGGAACGCAGTTCTTC	12	TRBV6-4	TRBJ2-1	TRBD2	-
CASSIPSAGGLYNEQFF	TGTGCCAGCAGTATACCCTCAGCGGGAGGGCTGTACAATGAGCAGTTCTTC	17	TRBV27	TRBJ2-1	TRBD2	-
CASSLGTTNEKLFF	TGCGCCAGCAGCTTGGGAACAACTAATGAAAAACTGTTTTTT	14	TRBV5-1	TRBJ1-4	-	-
CASTTPHRTEAFF	TGTGCCAGCACCACCCCTCACCGCACTGAAGCTTTCTTT	13	TRBV28	TRBJ1-1	-	-
CASRSGGTFLYEQYF	TGTGCCAGCCGCTCCGGGGGGACATTCCTCTACGAGCAGTACTTC	15	TRBV28	TRBJ2-7	-	-
CASSAQETQYF	TGTGCCAGCAGCGCTCAAGAGACCCAGTACTTC	11	TRBV11-2	TRBJ2-5	-	-
CASTALVGAYNEQFF	TGTGCCAGCACTGCTCTAGTAGGGGCCTACAATGAGCAGTTCTTC	15	TRBV27	TRBJ2-1	-	-
CAISMTSGRSDTQYF	TGTGCCATCAGTATGACTAGCGGGAGATCAGATACGCAGTATTTT	15	TRBV10-3	TRBJ2-3	TRBD2	-
CASRTGTYEQYF	TGTGCCAGCCGGACAGGGACCTACGAGCAGTACTTC	12	TRBV5-8	TRBJ2-7	TRBD1	-
CASSQDLKGLAIPYEQYF	TGTGCCAGCAGCCAAGATTTGAAGGGACTAGCGATCCCCTACGAGCAGTACTTC	18	TRBV4-2	TRBJ2-7	TRBD2	-
CASSDREPEMRLAGTGELFF	TGCGCCAGCAGTGACAGAGAACCAGAGATGAGACTAGCAGGCACCGGGGAGCTGTTTTTT	20	TRBV10-1	TRBJ2-2	TRBD2	-
CASSEIGRTGNEQFF	TGTGCCAGCAGTGAAATCGGGAGGACTGGCAATGAGCAGTTCTTC	15	TRBV25-1	TRBJ2-1	TRBD2	-
CASSAASGGGSPTYGYTF	TGTGCCAGCAGCGCGGCCTCAGGGGGGGGCAGCCCAACCTATGGCTACACCTTC	18	TRBV9	TRBJ1-2	TRBD1	once
CASSRSWQISYNEQFF	TGTGCCAGCAGTAGGTCATGGCAGATAAGTTACAATGAGCAGTTCTTC	16	TRBV2	TRBJ2-1	-	-
CASSSTGGYTGELFF	TGCGCCAGCAGCTCGACAGGGGGTTACACCGGGGAGCTGTTTTTT	15	TRBV5-1	TRBJ2-2	TRBD1	-
CASSFGYNEQFF	TGTGCCAGCAGCTTCGGGTACAATGAGCAGTTCTTC	12	TRBV7-9	TRBJ2-1	-	-
CASSLTRDTEQYF	TGTGCCAGCAGCTTGACCAGGGATACCGAGCAGTACTTC	13	TRBV11-2	TRBJ2-7	-	-
CASSSLGAGGTDTQYF	TGTGCCAGCAGTTCCCTGGGGGCGGGAGGAACAGATACGCAGTATTTT	16	TRBV27	TRBJ2-3	TRBD2	-
CASSLSRQAGGYTF	TGTGCCAGCAGCTTATCTCGGCAGGCGGGTGGCTACACCTTC	14	TRBV7-2	TRBJ1-2	-	few
CASSSTGGTSRSYEQYF	TGCGCCAGCAGCTCGACAGGGGGGACTAGCCGCTCCTACGAGCAGTACTTC	17	TRBV5-1	TRBJ2-7	-	once
CASSELGENTEAFF	TGTGCCAGCAGTGAATTGGGAGAGAACACTGAAGCTTTCTTT	14	TRBV2	TRBJ1-1	-	-
CASSLDGRNTEAFF	TGCGCCAGCAGCTTGGACGGTCGGAACACTGAAGCTTTCTTT	14	TRBV5-1	TRBJ1-1	-	-
CASSLQGSSYEQYF	TGTGCCAGCAGCTTGCAGGGATCCTCCTACGAGCAGTACTTC	14	TRBV27	TRBJ2-7	-	once
CASSQGLAGGIYNEQFF	TGTGCCAGCAGCCAGGGACTAGCGGGAGGGATATACAATGAGCAGTTCTTC	17	TRBV14	TRBJ2-1	TRBD2	-
CASSYRTVPGELFF	TGTGCCAGCAGCTATAGGACCGTCCCCGGGGAGCTGTTTTTT	14	TRBV6-5	TRBJ2-2	-	-
CASRPGTGGSATQYF	TGTGCCAGCAGACCCGGGACAGGGGGTTCGGCGACCCAGTACTTC	15	TRBV28	TRBJ2-5	TRBD1	-
CASSYDTEQYF	TGTGCCAGCAGTTACGACACCGAGCAGTACTTC	11	TRBV6-5	TRBJ2-7	-	-
CASSLSSGTSGIPTYNEQFF	TGTGCCAGCAGCTTGAGCTCCGGGACTAGCGGGATCCCGACCTACAATGAGCAGTTCTTC	20	TRBV5-4	TRBJ2-1	TRBD2	-
CASSEVVGSALSEQYF	TGTGCCAGCAGTGAAGTAGTCGGGAGTGCTCTTTCCGAGCAGTACTTC	16	TRBV6-1	TRBJ2-7	-	-
CASSPGREQYF	TGTGCCAGTAGTCCGGGGCGCGAGCAGTACTTC	11	TRBV19	TRBJ2-7	-	-
CASSRDRGQTGELFF	TGTGCCAGCAGTAGGGACAGGGGGCAAACCGGGGAGCTGTTTTTT	15	TRBV27	TRBJ2-2	TRBD1	-
CASSFSLAGGLDTQYF	TGTGCCAGCAGTTTTTCACTAGCGGGAGGTTTAGATACGCAGTATTTT	16	TRBV28	TRBJ2-3	TRBD2	-
CASSFHGAMNTEAFF	TGTGCCAGCAGCTTTCATGGGGCAATGAACACTGAGGCTTTCTTT	15	TRBV7-7	TRBJ1-1	-	-
CASNQGWRMNEQFF	TGTGCCAGTAATCAGGGCTGGAGGATGAATGAGCAGTTCTTC	14	TRBV9	TRBJ2-1	-	-